This T cell receptor (beta chain) emerged from a study of vaccination and CD4 T cells after COVID-19. Whole-study context: The stimulus for the cells was overlapping spike peptides derived from SARS-CoV-2, HCoV-NL63, HCoV-OC43 and HCoV-229E. Study-wide results and caveats: Convalescent patients had a median 86.3% of reactive clones appearing only post-vaccination.

About this clonotype: What it recognizes is unknown.

V shed 5 bases, J shed 4 bases, and the junction held 9 bases outside the gene matches. The CDR3 consists of 15 residues. CDR1 is SGHTA, CDR2 FQGNSA, per germline. Treatment specified: 10-day PBMC culture with coronavirus spike peptide pools or control peptides (ViraFEST assay). In the ViraFEST assay, peptide-pool expansion preceded TCR sequencing of expanded clonotypes. With the Oncomine TCR Beta short-read assay, DNA from cultured CD4+ T cells was sequenced. TCRdb reprocessed the PCR reads via MiXCR and lists one record per CDR3 protein. The repertoire has 6,500 to 8,500 distinct CDR3 sequences, roughly 74% of them found once; the top ten carry 15%.

The sequenced material came from CD4+ T cells from blood, cultured in vitro. The receptor comes from a human donor who had recovered from COVID-19. This sequence joins TRBV7-2 and TRBJ1-2, with 8 bases aligning to TRBD1. The CDR3 DNA is TGTGCCAGCAGCCAGGGGGCAGTCGCGGGCTATGGCTACACCTTC. Protein sequence: CASSQGAVAGYGYTF.